The sequence of this T cell receptor beta chain was determined in a study of blood T cell repertoires in COVID-19 (dated by TCRdb to about 2020). For the study in its entirety: Samples covering the acute and convalescent phases of COVID-19 were provided by collaborators in the United States, Italy and Spain. The prospective study material was composed of cDNA or gDNA derived from T cells, B-cell-depleted T cells, or PBMCs. Deeply sampled blood TCRbeta repertoires from subjects exposed to, actively infected with, or recovered from COVID-19 were included in the dataset. The repertoires were made available in a free public database intended to serve as a resource for research on the immune response to SARS-CoV-2. Samples were obtained from the ongoing ImmuneRACE study (first 160 participants) and from over a thousand subjects provided by 6 global collaborators. The sample metadata nearly always contained a de-identified subject ID, COVID-19 status, age in years and sex. Where available, HLA class I and class II types were taken from metadata supplied by the sample provider and were not determined by assay-based typing.

V loses 6 bases of germline sequence and J loses 4 bases, and the interval between the two ends is 9 bases. CDR1 and CDR2, looked up from the germline V gene (reference sequence), are GTSNPN and SVGIG. Taken from cysteine to phenylalanine, the CDR3 has 11 residues. The read is trimmed to its CDR3 DNA, 33 bases read in frame from base 1. TCRbeta CDR3 regions were amplified from genomic DNA by means of the immunoSEQ Assay, a bias-controlled multiplex PCR. From the authors' description of their analysis: Within the assay, amplification of reference gene primers was used to estimate how many nucleated cells each sample contained. Sequence reads were collapsed and filtered to measure the absolute abundance of every unique TCRbeta CDR3 rearrangement. For each sample, productive Simpson clonality was calculated as the square root of Simpson's diversity index across productive rearrangements. TCRdb provides this immuneACCESS table in a form limited to in-frame rearrangements. Some clones are lacking; in checked studies, under half of them reflect an unresolved V gene, and why the rest are absent is not known. V and J calls and clone size come straight from that table; D and trimming were deduced from the DNA. This sample comprises approximately 280,000 clones, around 90% of them detected only once. Of the sample, approximately 7.5% falls within the top ten clones.

Of note for this clone: This clone's antigen is unknown. No qualities accompany the bases; no much larger clone lies one base away.

One collaborating source in Seattle enrolled patients during active infection and followed them longitudinally through the course of disease. Collaborating institutions collected whole blood in K2EDTA tubes following their own protocols. For TCRbeta analysis, collaborators shipped samples in one of three forms: frozen whole blood, isolated PBMCs, or DNA extracted from either of those sample types. What the work shows at the level of the full study, not this receptor alone: Clinical and demographic metadata were provided uncurated, with the amount varying by source and participant.

Sample: peripheral blood. The chain was built from TRBV30 and TRBJ1-2, with a weak D call of TRBD1 (6 bases match). This clonotype originated in a woman aged 25 to 39 with COVID-19, enrolled during active disease. The CDR3 reads as follows: CACSDSYGYTF. In nucleotides, the sequence is TGTGCCTGTTCGGACAGCTATGGCTACACCTTC.